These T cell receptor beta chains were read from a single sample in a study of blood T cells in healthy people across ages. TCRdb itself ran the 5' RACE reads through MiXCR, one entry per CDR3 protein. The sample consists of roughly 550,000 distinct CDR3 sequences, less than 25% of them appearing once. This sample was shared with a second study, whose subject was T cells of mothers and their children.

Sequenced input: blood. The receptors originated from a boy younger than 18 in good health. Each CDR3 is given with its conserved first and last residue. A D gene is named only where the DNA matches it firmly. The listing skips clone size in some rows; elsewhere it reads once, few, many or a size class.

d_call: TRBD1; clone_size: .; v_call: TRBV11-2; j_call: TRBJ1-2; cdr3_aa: CASSQIRDRGSYGYTF; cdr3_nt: TGTGCCAGCAGCCAAATACGGGACAGGGGGAGCTATGGCTACACCTTC
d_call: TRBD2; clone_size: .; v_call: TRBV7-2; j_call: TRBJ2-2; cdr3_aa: CASRPTSGGSANTGELFF; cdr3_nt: TGTGCCAGCAGGCCAACTAGCGGCGGTAGCGCGAACACCGGGGAGCTGTTTTTT
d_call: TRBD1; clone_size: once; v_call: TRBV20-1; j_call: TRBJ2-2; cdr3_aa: CSAREQGAYFYHGTGELFF; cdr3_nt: TGCAGTGCTAGAGAACAGGGGGCGTATTTCTATCATGGCACCGGGGAGCTGTTTTTT
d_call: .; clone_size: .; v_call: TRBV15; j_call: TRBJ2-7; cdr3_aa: CATSKDLGSPSYEQYF; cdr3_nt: TGTGCCACCAGCAAAGACTTGGGCAGCCCCTCCTACGAGCAGTACTTC
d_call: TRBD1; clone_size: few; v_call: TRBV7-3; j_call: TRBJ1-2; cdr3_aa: CARPRQGDNYGYTF; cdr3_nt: TGTGCCCGCCCTCGACAGGGAGATAACTATGGCTACACCTTC
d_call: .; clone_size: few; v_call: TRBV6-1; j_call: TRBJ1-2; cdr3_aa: CASSDPPSYGYTF; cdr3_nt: TGTGCCAGCAGTGACCCCCCGAGCTATGGCTACACCTTC
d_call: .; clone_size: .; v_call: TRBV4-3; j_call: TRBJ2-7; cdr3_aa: CASSQDSRAYEQYF; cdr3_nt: TGCGCCAGCAGCCAAGACAGCCGGGCCTACGAGCAGTACTTC
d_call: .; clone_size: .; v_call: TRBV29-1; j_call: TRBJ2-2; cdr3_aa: CSVGTYNTGELFF; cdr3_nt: TGCAGCGTTGGCACCTACAACACCGGGGAGCTGTTTTTT
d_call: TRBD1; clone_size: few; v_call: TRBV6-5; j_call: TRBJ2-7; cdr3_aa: CASNPAWDRALAEQYF; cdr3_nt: TGTGCCAGCAACCCCGCGTGGGACAGGGCCCTAGCCGAGCAGTACTTC
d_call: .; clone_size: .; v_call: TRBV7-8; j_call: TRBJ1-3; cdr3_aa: CASSLARGPAISGNTIYF; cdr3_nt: TGTGCCAGCAGCTTGGCTCGGGGACCCGCAATCTCTGGAAACACCATATATTTT
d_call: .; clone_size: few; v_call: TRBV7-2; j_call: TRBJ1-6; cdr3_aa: CASTPQGSRNSPLHF; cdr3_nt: TGTGCCAGCACACCACAGGGAAGTCGGAATTCACCCCTCCACTTT
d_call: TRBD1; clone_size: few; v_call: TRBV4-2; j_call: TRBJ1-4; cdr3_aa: CASSQEQGAAHEKLFF; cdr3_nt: TGTGCCAGCAGCCAAGAACAGGGGGCAGCTCATGAAAAACTGTTTTTT
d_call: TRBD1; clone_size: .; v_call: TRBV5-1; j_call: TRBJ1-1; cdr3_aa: CASSSGQALRNTEAFF; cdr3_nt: TGCGCCAGCAGCTCGGGACAGGCGCTGAGGAACACTGAAGCTTTCTTT
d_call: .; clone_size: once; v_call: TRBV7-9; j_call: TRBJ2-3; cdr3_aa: CASSLERAIRTDTQYF; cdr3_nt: TGTGCCAGCAGCTTAGAAAGAGCCATACGCACAGATACGCAGTATTTT
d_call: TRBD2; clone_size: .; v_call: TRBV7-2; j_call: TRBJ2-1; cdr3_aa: CASSVLPGLAPGEQFF; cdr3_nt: TGTGCCAGCAGCGTTCTCCCGGGACTAGCCCCAGGGGAGCAGTTCTTC
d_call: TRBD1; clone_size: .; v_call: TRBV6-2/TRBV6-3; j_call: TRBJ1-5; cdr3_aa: CASSWDRGRSNQPQHF; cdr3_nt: TGTGCCAGCAGCTGGGACAGGGGAAGGAGCAATCAGCCCCAGCATTTT
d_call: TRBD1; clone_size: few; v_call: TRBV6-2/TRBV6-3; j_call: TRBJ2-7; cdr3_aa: CASSRGRLGTGGYEQYF; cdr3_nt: TGTGCCAGCAGTCGTGGGCGCCTAGGGACAGGGGGCTACGAGCAGTACTTC
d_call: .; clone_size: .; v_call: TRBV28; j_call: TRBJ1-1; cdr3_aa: CASSLMPSEEAFF; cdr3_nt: TGTGCCAGCAGTTTAATGCCCAGCGAGGAAGCTTTCTTT
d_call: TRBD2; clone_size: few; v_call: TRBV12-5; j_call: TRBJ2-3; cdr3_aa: CASASGGISTDTQYF; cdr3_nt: TGTGCTAGTGCATCGGGGGGAATATCCACAGATACGCAGTATTTT
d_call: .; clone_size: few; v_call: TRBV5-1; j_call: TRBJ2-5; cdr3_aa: CASTQGHGGSETQYF; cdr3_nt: TGCGCCAGCACTCAAGGACACGGCGGGTCAGAGACCCAGTACTTC
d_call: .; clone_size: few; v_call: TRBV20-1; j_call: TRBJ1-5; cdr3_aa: CSARGDPGAQPQHF; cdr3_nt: TGCAGTGCTAGAGGGGACCCAGGGGCTCAGCCCCAGCATTTT
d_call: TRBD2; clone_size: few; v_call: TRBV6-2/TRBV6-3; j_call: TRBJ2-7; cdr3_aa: CASLAVSYEQYF; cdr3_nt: TGTGCCAGCCTAGCGGTCTCCTACGAGCAGTACTTC
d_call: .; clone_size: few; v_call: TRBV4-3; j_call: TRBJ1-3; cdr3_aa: CASSHSNQVRSGNTIYF; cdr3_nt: TGCGCCAGCAGCCACAGTAACCAGGTTCGCTCTGGAAACACCATATATTTT
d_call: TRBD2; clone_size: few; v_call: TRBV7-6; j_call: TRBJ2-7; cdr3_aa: CASSLFRRRAGVSYEQYF; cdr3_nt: TGTGCCAGCAGCCTTTTTCGCCGCCGAGCGGGAGTATCATACGAGCAGTACTTC
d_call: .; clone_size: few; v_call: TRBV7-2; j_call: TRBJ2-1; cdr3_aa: CASSPQGREQFF; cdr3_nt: TGTGCCAGCAGCCCCCAGGGGAGGGAGCAGTTCTTC
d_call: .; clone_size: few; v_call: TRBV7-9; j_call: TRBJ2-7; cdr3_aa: CASSRGAEQYF; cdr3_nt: TGTGCCAGCAGCCGGGGCGCCGAGCAGTACTTC
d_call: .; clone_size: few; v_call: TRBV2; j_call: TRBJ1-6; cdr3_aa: CASSADPHGNSPLHF; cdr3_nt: TGTGCCAGCAGCGCCGACCCCCACGGGAATTCACCCCTCCACTTT
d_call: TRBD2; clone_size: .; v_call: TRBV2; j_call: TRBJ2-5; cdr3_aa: CASSEAGSGGPRQETQYF; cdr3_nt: TGTGCCAGCAGTGAAGCTGGCAGCGGGGGCCCCCGACAAGAGACCCAGTACTTC
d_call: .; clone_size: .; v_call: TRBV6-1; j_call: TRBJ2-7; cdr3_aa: CASSESVYEQYF; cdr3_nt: TGTGCCAGCAGTGAATCAGTGTACGAGCAGTACTTC
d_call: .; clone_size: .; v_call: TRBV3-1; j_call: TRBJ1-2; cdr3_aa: CASSQAAGAHNYGYTF; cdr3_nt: TGTGCCAGCAGCCAAGCCGCGGGTGCGCATAACTATGGCTACACCTTC
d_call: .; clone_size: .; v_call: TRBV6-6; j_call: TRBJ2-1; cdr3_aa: CASRENQFNEQFF; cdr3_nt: TGTGCCAGCCGGGAGAATCAGTTCAATGAGCAGTTCTTC
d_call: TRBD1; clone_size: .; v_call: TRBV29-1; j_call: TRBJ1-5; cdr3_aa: CNTGVSNQPQHF; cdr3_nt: TGCAATACAGGGGTTAGCAATCAGCCCCAGCATTTT
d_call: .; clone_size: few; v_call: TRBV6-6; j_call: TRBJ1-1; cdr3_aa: CASSHSARAEAFF; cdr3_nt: TGTGCCAGCAGCCACTCGGCCCGGGCTGAAGCTTTCTTT
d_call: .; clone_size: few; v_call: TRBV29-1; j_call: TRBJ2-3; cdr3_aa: CSAPGTPFADTQYF; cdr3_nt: TGCAGCGCACCCGGGACTCCCTTCGCAGATACGCAGTATTTT
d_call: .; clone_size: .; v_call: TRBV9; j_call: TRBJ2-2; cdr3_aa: CASSVNSGELFF; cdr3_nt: TGTGCCAGCAGCGTAAATTCCGGGGAGCTGTTTTTT
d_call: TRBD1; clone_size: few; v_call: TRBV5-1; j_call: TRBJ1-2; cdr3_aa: CASSRGGQADGYTF; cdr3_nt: TGCGCCAGCAGTCGGGGGGGACAGGCGGACGGCTACACCTTC
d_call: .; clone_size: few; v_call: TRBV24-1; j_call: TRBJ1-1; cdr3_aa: CATSPGRQNTEAFF; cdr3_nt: TGTGCCACCAGCCCGGGACGGCAGAACACTGAAGCTTTCTTT
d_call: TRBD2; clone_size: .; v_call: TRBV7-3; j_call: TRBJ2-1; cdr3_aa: CASRPTSGGYNEQFF; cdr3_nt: TGTGCCAGCAGACCTACTAGCGGGGGGTACAATGAGCAGTTCTTC
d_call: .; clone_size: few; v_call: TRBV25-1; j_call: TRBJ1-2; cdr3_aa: CASKETGGAAGYTF; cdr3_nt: TGTGCCAGCAAAGAGACGGGGGGCGCGGCTGGCTACACCTTC
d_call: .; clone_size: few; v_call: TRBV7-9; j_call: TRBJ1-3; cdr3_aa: CASSPEAHSGNTIYF; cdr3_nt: TGTGCCAGCAGCCCAGAGGCCCACTCTGGAAACACCATATATTTT
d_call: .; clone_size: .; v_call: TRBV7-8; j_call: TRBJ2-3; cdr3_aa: CASSTRGASTDTQYF; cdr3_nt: TGTGCCAGCAGTACACGGGGAGCTAGCACAGATACGCAGTATTTT
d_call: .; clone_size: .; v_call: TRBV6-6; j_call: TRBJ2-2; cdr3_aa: CASSYSSYSGELFF; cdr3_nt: TGTGCCAGCAGTTACTCGAGTTATAGCGGGGAGCTGTTTTTT
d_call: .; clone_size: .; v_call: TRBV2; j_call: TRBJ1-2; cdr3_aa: CASLGIANYGYTF; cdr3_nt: TGTGCCAGCCTCGGGATTGCGAACTATGGCTACACCTTC
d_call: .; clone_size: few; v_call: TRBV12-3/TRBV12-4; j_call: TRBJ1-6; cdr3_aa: CASSLDRGSSYNSPLHF; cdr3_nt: TGTGCCAGCAGTTTGGACCGGGGCAGCTCCTATAATTCACCCCTCCACTTT
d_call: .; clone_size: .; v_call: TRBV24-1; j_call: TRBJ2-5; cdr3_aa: CATSDGGVGKTQYF; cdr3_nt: TGTGCCACCAGTGATGGCGGAGTGGGGAAGACCCAGTACTTC
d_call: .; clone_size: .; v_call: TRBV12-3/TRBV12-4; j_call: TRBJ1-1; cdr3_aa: CVSSDSSAAFF; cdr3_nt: TGTGTCAGCAGCGACAGCTCCGCAGCTTTCTTT
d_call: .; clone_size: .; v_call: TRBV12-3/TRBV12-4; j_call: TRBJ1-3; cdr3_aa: CASSLEGGGTRHGNTIYF; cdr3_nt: TGTGCCAGCAGTTTAGAAGGGGGGGGGACACGACATGGAAACACCATATATTTT
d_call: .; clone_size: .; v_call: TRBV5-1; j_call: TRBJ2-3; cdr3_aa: CASSLQSGRTDTQYF; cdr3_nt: TGCGCCAGCAGCCTTCAGTCGGGGCGCACAGATACGCAGTATTTT
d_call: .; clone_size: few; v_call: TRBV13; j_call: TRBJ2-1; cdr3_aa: CASSLDQGKYNEQFF; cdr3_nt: TGTGCCAGCAGCTTAGACCAGGGAAAATACAATGAGCAGTTCTTC
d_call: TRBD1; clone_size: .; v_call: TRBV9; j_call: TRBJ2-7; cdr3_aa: CASSGGQGGTYEQYF; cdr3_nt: TGTGCCAGCAGCGGGGGACAGGGTGGAACCTACGAGCAGTACTTC
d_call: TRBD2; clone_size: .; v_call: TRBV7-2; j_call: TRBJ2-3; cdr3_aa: CASSLGLATGTDTQYF; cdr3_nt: TGTGCCAGCAGCTTGGGACTAGCCACGGGCACAGATACGCAGTATTTT
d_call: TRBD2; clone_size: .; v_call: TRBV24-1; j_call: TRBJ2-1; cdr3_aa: CATSGLAGALTEQFF; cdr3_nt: TGTGCCACCTCAGGACTAGCGGGAGCCCTAACTGAGCAGTTCTTC
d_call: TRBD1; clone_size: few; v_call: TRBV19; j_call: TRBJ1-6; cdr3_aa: CASSIRPDRPYNSPLHF; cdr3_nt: TGTGCCAGTAGTATTCGACCGGACAGGCCATATAATTCACCCCTCCACTTT
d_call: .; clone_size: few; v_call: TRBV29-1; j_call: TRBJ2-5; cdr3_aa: CSVRRSSGYEETQYF; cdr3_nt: TGCAGCGTTAGAAGGTCGTCAGGGTATGAAGAGACCCAGTACTTC
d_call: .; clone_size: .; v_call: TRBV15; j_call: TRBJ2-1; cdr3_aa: CATSRVGGRRRNEQFF; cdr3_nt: TGTGCCACCAGCAGAGTAGGCGGGCGTAGACGCAATGAGCAGTTCTTC
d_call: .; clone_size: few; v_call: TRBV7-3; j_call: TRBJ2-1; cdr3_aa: CASSLRRDEQFF; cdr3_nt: TGTGCCAGCAGCTTAAGGCGGGATGAGCAGTTCTTC